Below are 30 T cell receptor beta chains sequenced from a single sample in a study of CD8 T cells in ankylosing spondylitis. Whole-study findings and limits: What seemed typical of ankylosing spondylitis blood was a TCR beta motif built from fewer than ten highly homologous variants.

Via MiXCR, TCRdb re-called the 5' RACE reads, giving one row per CDR3 protein. The repertoire includes 220,000 or so distinct CDR3 sequences, around 18% of them detected once, and about 42% sits in the top ten. These TCRs' antigens remain unknown. The specimen was blood, either unsorted or a sorted T cell fraction (not recorded which). These receptors came from a male donor with ankylosing spondylitis.

CDR3 protein: CASSLNRDTQETQYF. The CDR3 nucleotides read TGTGCCAGCAGTTTGAACAGGGACACCCAAGAGACCCAGTACTTC. V gene TRBV12-3 or TRBV12-4 combines with J gene TRBJ2-5; D possibly corresponds to TRBD1 (6 bases). With 3 bases removed from V and 1 base from J, the gap between germline ends came to 12 bases. The CDR3 is 15 amino acids.

This chain links TRBV19 with TRBJ1-5, with TRBD1 matching over 7 bases. Germline-derived CDR1 and CDR2 are LNHDA and SQIVND (reference sequence). V shed 5 bases and J 4 bases; nucleotides not matched to a gene: 5. CDR3 length: 14 amino acids. This CDR3 is CASSAGQKNQPQHF. The CDR3 DNA follows: TGTGCCAGTAGTGCGGGACAGAAAAATCAGCCCCAGCATTTT.

This clonotype was seen many times. The chain combines TRBV20-1 with TRBJ2-5; 7 bases match TRBD2. V lost 1 base and J lost 5; bases outside the gene matches: 7. CDR3 length equals 14 residues. Germline CDR1 and CDR2: DFQATT and SNEGSKA (reference sequence). DNA of the CDR3: TGCAGTGCTAGAGCCGGGGGAGGGAGGGAGACCCAGTACTTC. Amino acids: CSARAGGGRETQYF.

The chain has TRBV20-1 and TRBJ2-1, with 14 bases fitting TRBD2. Trimming took 0 bases from V and 4 from J; bases not matched to a gene: 11. Germline V gives CDR1 DFQATT, CDR2 SNEGSKA (reference sequence). This CDR3 comprises 19 residues. CDR3: CSARDSGTSGSFGYNEQFF. DNA for the CDR3: TGCAGTGCTAGAGATTCAGGGACTAGCGGGAGTTTCGGTTACAATGAGCAGTTCTTC.

The V call is TRBV29-1, the J call TRBJ2-3; 7 nucleotides align to TRBD2. The V segment lost 4 bases and the J segment 4 bases; nucleotides outside the gene matches: 11. This CDR3 has 15 residues. Germline V gives CDR1 SQVTM, CDR2 ANQGSEA. In nucleotides, the CDR3 is TGCAGCGTTGGGGGGGGGGAACTACCGTCAGATACGCAGTATTTT. As protein: CSVGGGELPSDTQYF.

The chain has TRBV11-3 and TRBJ2-1, with 8 bases fitting TRBD1. The V and J ends lost 5 bases and 8 bases, in that order; junction bases with no gene match: 5. From germline, CDR1 is SGHNT and CDR2 YENEEA. The CDR3 contains 13 residues. CDR3 sequence: CASSQQGVYEQFF. The CDR3 DNA sequence: TGTGCCAGCAGCCAACAGGGGGTCTATGAGCAGTTCTTC.

This clonotype was counted a few times. The chain couples TRBV29-1 to TRBJ1-1; 9 nucleotides match TRBD1. This CDR3 spans 13 amino acids. V trimming: 7 bases; J trimming: 3 bases; junction bases outside the gene matches: 6. Germline CDR1 reads SQVTM; CDR2 reads ANQGSEA. This CDR3 is CSALGTGYTEAFF. In nucleotides, the CDR3 is TGCAGCGCCCTCGGGACAGGGTACACTGAAGCTTTCTTT. Full variable domain (rest looked up from reference TRBV29-1 and TRBJ1-1): SAVISQKPSRDICQRGTSLTIQCQVDSQVTMMFWYRQQPGQSLTLIATANQGSEATYESGFVIDKFPISRPNLTFSTLTVSNMSPEDSSIYLCSALGTGYTEAFFGQGTRLTVV.

The V call is TRBV7-7, the J call TRBJ2-1; TRBD2 might be the D (6 bases). V was shortened by 2 bases and J by 4 bases, with 12 bases between the two germline ends. This CDR3 comprises 15 residues. Germline V gives CDR1 SSHAT, CDR2 FNYEAQ (reference sequence). The CDR3 DNA is TGTGCCAGCAGCTTAACCGGGACTCCTTACAATGAGCAGTTCTTC. Amino acids: CASSLTGTPYNEQFF.

This clonotype was counted only a few times. The rearrangement joins TRBV5-1 to TRBJ1-6; D is unresolved. Germline CDR1 reads SGHRS; CDR2 reads YFSETQ. CDR3 length: 16 amino acids. V lost 3 bases and J lost 2, with 12 bases in between. The DNA of the CDR3 is TGCGCCAGCAGCTATGAGGGATGGACCTATAATTCACCCCTCCACTTT. It specifies CASSYEGWTYNSPLHF.

The chain is built from TRBV7-8 and TRBJ2-7, with TRBD1 identical over 8 bases. The CDR3 runs 15 residues. V was clipped by 2 bases and J by 0 bases; unmatched bases: 3. Germline CDR1 reads SGHVS; CDR2 reads FQNEAQ. DNA for the CDR3: TGTGCCAGCAGCTTATGGACAGGGTTCTCCTACGAGCAGTACTTC. This gives the protein CASSLWTGFSYEQYF.

The rearrangement links TRBV19 to TRBJ1-5, with no clear D. The CDR3 contains 15 residues. In germline, CDR1 is LNHDA, CDR2 SQIVND (reference sequence). Trimming stripped 3 bases from V and 6 bases from J, with 15 bases between. The CDR3 reads CASSILIGRAQPQHF. The CDR3 DNA follows: TGTGCCAGTAGTATTTTGATCGGCCGGGCTCAGCCCCAGCATTTT.

About this clonotype: It is unclear where the CDR3 begins or ends on the DNA, so no DNA is shown, and the CDR3 is as TCRdb lists it. The chain couples TRBV6-5 to TRBJ2-2; the table's D call, TRBD2, has no DNA check behind it. Counting both end residues, the CDR3 totals 16 amino acids. From germline, CDR1 is MNHEY and CDR2 SVGAGI. The CDR3 here is CASSLEREGHTGELFF.

V and J are TRBV4-1 and TRBJ2-5; D possibly corresponds to TRBD2 (5 bases). CDR3 length: 14 amino acids. Germline loops: CDR1 MGHRA, CDR2 YSYEKL. Trimming pared 4 bases from V and 3 bases from J, leaving 12 bases between. The CDR3 region has the DNA TGCGCCAGCAGCCTGGCGAGGGCAGAAGAGACCCAGTACTTC. Translating it yields CASSLARAEETQYF.

This clonotype was seen more than once but under ten times. The chain employs TRBV19 and TRBJ2-1; 7 bases fit TRBD2. The J segment lost 3 bases and the V segment lost 6 bases, leaving 5 bases of the junction unmatched. The CDR3 length is 14 residues. Germline values: CDR1 LNHDA, CDR2 SQIVND (reference sequence). Here the CDR3 reads CASSGTKIYNEQFF. The CDR3 nucleotides read TGTGCCAGTAGCGGGACTAAGATCTACAATGAGCAGTTCTTC.

This clonotype has just a few counts. The chain links TRBV19 to TRBJ2-5; D gene ambiguous. Trimming removed 1 base from V and 4 bases from J, with 13 bases in between. The V gene's germline CDR1 is LNHDA and CDR2 SQIVND (reference sequence). This CDR3 is 15 amino acids long. For the CDR3, the DNA is TGTGCCAGTAGTATAGGTGGTGCAGTTATAGAGACCCAGTACTTC. It specifies CASSIGGAVIETQYF.

This clonotype was recorded a few times. The CDR3 nucleotides are TGCAGTGCTAGAGATCGGGGGACAGGGTTTCGTGAGCAGTTCTTC. Protein sequence: CSARDRGTGFREQFF. J is TRBJ2-1 and V is TRBV20-1; 9 bases agree with TRBD1. Trimming cost V 0 bases and J 9 bases; bases outside gene matches: 9. CDR3 size: 15 residues. CDR1 is DFQATT, CDR2 SNEGSKA, per germline (reference sequence).

This clonotype showed up just a few times. The chain recombines TRBV3-1 with TRBJ2-1; TRBD2 agrees at 13 bases. After removal of 0 bases from V and 7 bases from J, the junction contained 12 bases not matched to a gene. CDR3 length: 19 residues. Germline V gene data show CDR1 as LGHDT and CDR2 as YNNKEL (reference sequence). CDR3 in amino acids: CASSQEPIWTSGSGNEQFF. The CDR3 DNA reads TGTGCCAGCAGCCAAGAACCCATTTGGACTAGCGGGAGTGGGAATGAGCAGTTCTTC.

The chain is built from TRBV12-3 or TRBV12-4 and TRBJ1-5, with D perhaps matching TRBD1 (5 bases). V was shortened by 8 bases and J by 0 bases, with 14 bases between the two germline ends. This CDR3 has 15 amino acids. The CDR3 region has the DNA TGTGCCAGCGCCGGGACCATGGGTAGCAATCAGCCCCAGCATTTT. It yields the protein CASAGTMGSNQPQHF.

The V and J genes are TRBV13 and TRBJ2-7, with D unresolved. V was trimmed by 0 bases and J by 2 bases, leaving 8 bases between them. The V gene's germline CDR1 is PRHDT and CDR2 FYEKMQ (reference sequence). This CDR3 comprises 14 residues. CDR3 protein: CASSLGGQAYEQYF. The CDR3 coding sequence is TGTGCCAGCAGCTTAGGGGGCCAAGCCTACGAGCAGTACTTC.

About this clonotype itself: Its ends do not fully match the called genes, so a read error is possible. The chain couples TRBV12-3 or TRBV12-4 to TRBJ2-3, with no clear D. The CDR3 consists of 11 residues. The CDR3 sequence: CGSRFTDTQYF. In DNA form, the CDR3 reads TGTGGCAGCAGGTTCACAGATACGCAGTATTTT.

This chain joins TRBV27 and TRBJ2-1, with 7 bases lining up with TRBD2. In germline, CDR1 is MNHEY, CDR2 SMNVEV (reference sequence). The CDR3 contains 14 residues. After removal of 6 bases from V and 7 bases from J, the junction contained 9 bases not matched to a gene. The CDR3 spells CASRRASGPNEQFF. The CDR3 DNA is TGTGCCAGCAGGAGAGCTAGCGGACCTAATGAGCAGTTCTTC.

This clonotype was counted many times. This chain uses TRBV4-3 with TRBJ2-3; D unresolved. V lost 0 bases to trimming and J lost 6 bases, with 10 bases between them. The CDR3 length is 14 residues. CDR1 LGHNA and CDR2 YSLEER come from the germline V gene. The CDR3 loop is CASSQDRISDTQYF. CDR3 nucleotides: TGCGCCAGCAGCCAAGATCGCATATCGGATACGCAGTATTTT.

This clonotype was picked up many times. The rearrangement uses TRBV6-1 and TRBJ2-1, with 8 bases lining up with TRBD1. There are 16 residues in the CDR3. Germline V gives CDR1 MNHNS, CDR2 SASEGT. With 5 bases clipped from V and 4 bases from J, the junction kept 10 bases outside the gene matches. The CDR3 loop reads CASSQGAASPYNEQFF. In DNA, the CDR3 is TGTGCCAGCAGTCAGGGGGCGGCTTCCCCTTACAATGAGCAGTTCTTC.

The chain carries TRBV27 and TRBJ2-2; the match to TRBD2 covers 13 bases. Germline V gene lookup returns CDR1 MNHEY and CDR2 SMNVEV (reference sequence). V shed 0 bases and J 9 bases; nucleotides not matched to a gene: 4. CDR3 length: 16 amino acids. CDR3 in amino acids: CASSLSGLAGERELFF. DNA of the CDR3: TGTGCCAGCAGTTTATCAGGACTAGCGGGAGAGAGGGAGCTGTTTTTT.

The V and J genes are TRBV11-2 and TRBJ2-1; D is undetermined. V lost 5 bases and J lost 3, with 11 bases in between. CDR3 size: 14 residues. Germline V gene sequence: CDR1 SGHAT, CDR2 FQNNGV. CDR3 loop: CASSGAADYNEQFF. Here the CDR3 DNA reads TGTGCCAGCAGCGGTGCGGCGGACTACAATGAGCAGTTCTTC. The whole variable domain, remainder taken from reference TRBV11-2 and TRBJ2-1, is EAGVAQSPRYKIIEKRQSVAFWCNPISGHATLYWYQQILGQGPKLLIQFQNNGVVDDSQLPKDRFSAERLKGVDSTLKIQPAKLEDSAVYLCASSGAADYNEQFFGPGTRLTVL.

The rearrangement links TRBV7-8 to TRBJ2-7, with TRBD1 identical over 7 bases. Trimming removed 5 bases from V and 1 base from J; junction bases left unmatched: 8. The germline CDR1 and CDR2 sequences are SGHVS and FQNEAQ. This CDR3 region has 15 residues. CDR3 bases: TGTGCCAGCAGCAAAGATCCGGGACAGTCCTACGAGCAGTACTTC. This translates into CASSKDPGQSYEQYF.

This clonotype was counted between two and nine times. The rearrangement links TRBV5-6 to TRBJ2-1; 11 nucleotides match TRBD2. Germline CDR1 SGHDT, CDR2 YYEEEE. CDR3 length: 15 amino acids. The V and J ends lost 3 bases and 7 bases, in that order; junction bases with no gene match: 6. The CDR3 DNA sequence: TGTGCCAGCAGCTACGGGACTAGCGGTTTGAATGAGCAGTTCTTC. As protein: CASSYGTSGLNEQFF. Together with reference TRBV5-6 and TRBJ2-1, the CDR3 gives the full variable domain: DAGVTQSPTHLIKTRGQQVTLRCSPKSGHDTVSWYQQALGQGPQFIFQYYEEEERQRGNFPDRFSGHQFPNYSSELNVNALLLGDSALYLCASSYGTSGLNEQFFGPGTRLTVL.

This sequence joins TRBV5-1 and TRBJ2-7; 7 bases map to TRBD2. From germline, CDR1 is SGHRS and CDR2 YFSETQ. CDR3 length equals 12 residues. The V gene end was trimmed by 5 bases and the J gene end by 5 bases; junction bases not matched to a gene: 4. This chain's CDR3 is CASRETSHEQYF. In DNA form, the CDR3 reads TGCGCCAGCAGGGAGACTAGCCACGAGCAGTACTTC. The complete variable domain, with remaining parts taken from reference TRBV5-1 and TRBJ2-7, reads KAGVTQTPRYLIKTRGQQVTLSCSPISGHRSVSWYQQTPGQGLQFLFEYFSETQRNKGNFPGRFSGRQFSNSRSEMNVSTLELGDSALYLCASRETSHEQYFGPGTRLTVT.

This clonotype was counted between two and nine times. The gene calls are TRBV5-1 and TRBJ2-3, with D maybe TRBD1 (6 bases). The CDR3 has 14 amino acids. Germline V gene sequence: CDR1 SGHRS, CDR2 YFSETQ. Trimming took off 5 bases at V and 3 bases at J, with 13 bases between the two ends. The CDR3 nucleotides read TGCGCCAGCAGACAGGGTTTTCGTACAGATACGCAGTATTTT. It encodes CASRQGFRTDTQYF.

This clonotype has at least ten counts. This sequence joins TRBV5-1 and TRBJ2-3; 11 bases match TRBD2. V shed 0 bases and J 2 bases; nucleotides not matched to a gene: 2. This CDR3 spans 16 amino acids. CDR1 is SGHRS, CDR2 YFSETQ, per germline. This chain's CDR3 is CASSLGLAGLTDTQYF. CDR3 sequence (DNA): TGCGCCAGCAGCTTGGGACTAGCGGGGCTCACAGATACGCAGTATTTT.